Sequencing of this T cell receptor beta chain was carried out in a study of T cell responses to AZD1222 COVID-19 vaccine. This clone was seen only once. The data were produced by immunoSEQ multiplex PCR, yet TCRdb's version contains in-frame clones alone and is incomplete. The table includes about 140,000 clones, roughly 92% detected once. Trimming pared 1 base from V and 1 base from J, leaving 8 bases between. The germline V gene encodes CDR1 SEHNR and CDR2 FQNEAQ (reference sequence). The length of the CDR3 is 14 residues. The clonotype originates from an adult in good health. The sequenced sample was peripheral blood, obtained on day 0 of AZD1222 vaccination. This chain joins TRBV7-9 and TRBJ2-7; D not resolved. CDR3 in amino acids: CASSLGGGSYEQYF. CDR3 in DNA: TGTGCCAGCAGCTTAGGTGGCGGATCCTACGAGCAGTACTTC.